By frequency in the sample, the clone carrying this TCR beta chain is medium-sized (0.01 to 0.1%). What it binds is unknown. These data are taken from a study of Tregs in tolerant kidney transplant recipients. J lost 5 bases, V lost 3 bases, and 6 bases had no gene match. Germline V gene data show CDR1 as LGHNA and CDR2 as YNFKEQ. The CDR3 is 17 residues long. Repertoires were generated with immunoSEQ multiplex PCR, while TCRdb's copy carries only in-frame clones and drops some. The sample lists about 1,300 clones, 46% occurring once. The source of this sequence is a human donor in good health. The sample taken for sequencing was Tregs from blood cultured with allogeneic cells. The rearrangement joins TRBV4-2 to TRBJ2-5; 16 bases are shared with TRBD2. CDR3 sequence: CASSQGTSGRARETQYF. The CDR3 nucleotides read TGTGCCAGCAGCCAGGGGACTAGCGGGAGGGCCAGGGAGACCCAGTACTTC.